This T cell receptor beta chain was identified during a study of blood T cells in healthy people across ages. Primed by a sample-barcoded 5' primer and a J-beta primer mix, a second PCR proceeded for about 6 to 11 cycles. Researchers report that a template-switch adaptor with 12 random nucleotides tagged each cDNA molecule. TCRdb reanalysed the 5' RACE reads using MiXCR and keeps one entry per CDR3 protein. The table lists more than 1 million distinct CDR3 sequences, around 45% of them singletons, with 18% in the top ten. This CDR3 has 15 residues. Germline V gives CDR1 DFQATT, CDR2 SNEGSKA (reference sequence). V lost 5 bases and J lost 13, with 27 bases in between. This clonotype was detected only once.

The J gene is TRBJ2-4, the V gene TRBV20-1; perhaps TRBD1 as D (6 bases). Sequencing used blood. This clonotype was obtained from a woman aged 55-69 years in good health. CDR3 DNA: TGCAGTGCTGGACCCAAGGGGGATGGGGGTTTCGGGCAGTACTTC. Encoded protein: CSAGPKGDGGFGQYF.